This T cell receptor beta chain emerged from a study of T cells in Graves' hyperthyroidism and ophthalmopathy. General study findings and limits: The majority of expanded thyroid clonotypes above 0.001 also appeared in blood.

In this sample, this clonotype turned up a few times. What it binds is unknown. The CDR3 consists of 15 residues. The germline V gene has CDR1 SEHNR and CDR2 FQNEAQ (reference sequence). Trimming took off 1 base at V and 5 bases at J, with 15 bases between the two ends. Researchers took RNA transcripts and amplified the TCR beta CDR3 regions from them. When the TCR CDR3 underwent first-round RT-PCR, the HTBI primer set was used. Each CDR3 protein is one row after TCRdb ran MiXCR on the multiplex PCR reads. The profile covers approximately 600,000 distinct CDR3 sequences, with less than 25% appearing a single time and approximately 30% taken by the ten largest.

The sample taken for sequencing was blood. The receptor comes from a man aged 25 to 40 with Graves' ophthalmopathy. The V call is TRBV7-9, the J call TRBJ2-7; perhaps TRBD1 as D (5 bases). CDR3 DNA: TGTGCCAGCAGCTTAGAGGGCAGGGTCCTCGACGAGCAGTACTTC. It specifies CASSLEGRVLDEQYF.